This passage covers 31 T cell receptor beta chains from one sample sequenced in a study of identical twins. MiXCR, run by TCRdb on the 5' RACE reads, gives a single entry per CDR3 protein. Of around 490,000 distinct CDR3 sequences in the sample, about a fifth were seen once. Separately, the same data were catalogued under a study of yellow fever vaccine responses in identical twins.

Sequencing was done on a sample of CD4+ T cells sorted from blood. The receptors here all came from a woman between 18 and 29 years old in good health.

CDR3 sequence: CASSQGAGALTETQYF. CDR3 nucleotide sequence: TGTGCCAGCAGCCAAGGGGCGGGAGCTCTTACAGAGACCCAGTACTTC. This chain joins TRBV4-2 and TRBJ2-5, with 7 bases matching TRBD2. V gave up 1 base and J gave up 4 bases; unmatched junction bases: 9. Germline-derived CDR1 and CDR2 are LGHNA and YNFKEQ. This CDR3 spans 16 amino acids.

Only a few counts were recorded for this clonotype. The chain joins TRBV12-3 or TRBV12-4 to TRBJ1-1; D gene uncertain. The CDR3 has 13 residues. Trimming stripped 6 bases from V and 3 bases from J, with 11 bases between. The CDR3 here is CASRKIGDTEAFF. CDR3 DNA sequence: TGTGCCAGCAGAAAGATTGGGGACACTGAAGCTTTCTTT.

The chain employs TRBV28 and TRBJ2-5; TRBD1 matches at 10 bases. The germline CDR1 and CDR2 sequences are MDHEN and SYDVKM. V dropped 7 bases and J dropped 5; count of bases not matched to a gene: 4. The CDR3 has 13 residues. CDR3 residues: CASKTGGLETQYF. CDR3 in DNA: TGTGCCAGCAAGACAGGGGGCCTCGAGACCCAGTACTTC.

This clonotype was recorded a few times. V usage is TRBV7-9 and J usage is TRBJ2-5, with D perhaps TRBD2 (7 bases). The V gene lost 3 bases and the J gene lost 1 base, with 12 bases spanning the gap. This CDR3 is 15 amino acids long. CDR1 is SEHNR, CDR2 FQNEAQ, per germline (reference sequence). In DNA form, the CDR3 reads TGTGCCAGCAGCTTGCCCCGGGGGGCCCAAGAGACCCAGTACTTC. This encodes CASSLPRGAQETQYF.

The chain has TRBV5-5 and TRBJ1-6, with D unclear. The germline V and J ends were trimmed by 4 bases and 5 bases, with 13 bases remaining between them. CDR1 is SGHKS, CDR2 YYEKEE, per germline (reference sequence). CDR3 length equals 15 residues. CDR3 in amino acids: CASSPLVRNNSPLHF. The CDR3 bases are TGTGCCAGCAGCCCCCTCGTGAGAAATAATTCACCCCTCCACTTT.

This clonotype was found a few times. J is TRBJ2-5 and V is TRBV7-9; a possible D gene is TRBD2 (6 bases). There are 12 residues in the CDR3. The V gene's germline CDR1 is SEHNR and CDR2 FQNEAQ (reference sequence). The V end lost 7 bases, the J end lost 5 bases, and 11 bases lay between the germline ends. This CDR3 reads CASTSREETQYF. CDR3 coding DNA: TGTGCCAGCACCAGCCGGGAGGAGACCCAGTACTTC.

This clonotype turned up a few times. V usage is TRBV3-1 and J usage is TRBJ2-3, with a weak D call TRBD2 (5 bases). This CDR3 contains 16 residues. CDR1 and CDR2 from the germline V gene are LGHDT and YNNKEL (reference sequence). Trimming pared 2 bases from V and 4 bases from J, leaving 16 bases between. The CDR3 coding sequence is TGTGCCAGCAGCCAACAAGGGCTAGCATGGGCAGATACGCAGTATTTT. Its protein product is CASSQQGLAWADTQYF.

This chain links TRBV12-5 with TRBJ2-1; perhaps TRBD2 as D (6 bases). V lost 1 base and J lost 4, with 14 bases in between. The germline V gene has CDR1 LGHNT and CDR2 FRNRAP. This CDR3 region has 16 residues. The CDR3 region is CASGLGASATYNEQFF. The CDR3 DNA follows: TGTGCTAGTGGTTTGGGAGCTAGCGCCACTTACAATGAGCAGTTCTTC.

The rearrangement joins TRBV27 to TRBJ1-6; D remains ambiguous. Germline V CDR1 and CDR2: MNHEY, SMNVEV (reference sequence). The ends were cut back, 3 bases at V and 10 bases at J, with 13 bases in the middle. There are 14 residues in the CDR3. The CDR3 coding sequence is TGTGCCAGCAGTTTTGTTGGGGTAGGGTCACCCCTCCACTTT. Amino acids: CASSFVGVGSPLHF.

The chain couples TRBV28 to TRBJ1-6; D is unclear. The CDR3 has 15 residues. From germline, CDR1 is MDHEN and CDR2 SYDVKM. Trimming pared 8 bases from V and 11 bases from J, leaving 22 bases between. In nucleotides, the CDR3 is TGTGCCAGCCAACTATTACAGTTTGAGCGGGCACCCCTCCACTTT. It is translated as CASQLLQFERAPLHF.

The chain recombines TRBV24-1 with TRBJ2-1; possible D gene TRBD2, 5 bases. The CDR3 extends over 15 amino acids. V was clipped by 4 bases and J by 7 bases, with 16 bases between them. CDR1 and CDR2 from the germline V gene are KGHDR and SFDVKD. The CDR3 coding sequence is TGTGCCACCAGTGAAGGACTGCGGGCACAGAATGAGCAGTTCTTC. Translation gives CATSEGLRAQNEQFF.

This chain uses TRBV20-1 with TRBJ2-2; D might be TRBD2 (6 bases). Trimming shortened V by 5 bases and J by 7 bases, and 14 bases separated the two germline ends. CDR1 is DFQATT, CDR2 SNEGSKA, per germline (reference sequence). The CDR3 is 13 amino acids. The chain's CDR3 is CSARGTPGGELFF. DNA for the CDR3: TGCAGTGCTCGCGGGACTCCCGGCGGGGAGCTGTTTTTT.

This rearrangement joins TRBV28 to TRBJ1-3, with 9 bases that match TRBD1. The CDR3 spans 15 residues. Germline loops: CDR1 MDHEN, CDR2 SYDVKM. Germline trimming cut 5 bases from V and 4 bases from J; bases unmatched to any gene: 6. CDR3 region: CASSLNRGPGNTIYF. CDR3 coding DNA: TGTGCCAGCAGTCTAAACAGGGGGCCAGGAAACACCATATATTTT.

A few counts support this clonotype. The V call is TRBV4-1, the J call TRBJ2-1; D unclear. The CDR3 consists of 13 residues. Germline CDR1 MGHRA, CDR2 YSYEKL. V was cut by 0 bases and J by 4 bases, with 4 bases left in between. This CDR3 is CASSQDAYNEQFF. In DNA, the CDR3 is TGCGCCAGCAGCCAAGACGCGTACAATGAGCAGTTCTTC.

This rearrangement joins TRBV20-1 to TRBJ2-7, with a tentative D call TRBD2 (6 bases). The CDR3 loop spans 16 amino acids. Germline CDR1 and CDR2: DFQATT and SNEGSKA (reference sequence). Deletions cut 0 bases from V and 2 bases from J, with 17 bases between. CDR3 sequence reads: CSAREPSTGRTYEQYV. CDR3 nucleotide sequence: TGCAGTGCTAGAGAACCATCTACCGGGAGAACCTACGAGCAGTACGTC.

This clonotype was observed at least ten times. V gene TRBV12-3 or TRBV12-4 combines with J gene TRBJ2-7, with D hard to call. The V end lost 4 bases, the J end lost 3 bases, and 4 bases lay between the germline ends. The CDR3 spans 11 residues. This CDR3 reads CASSSLYEQYF. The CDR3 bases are TGTGCCAGCAGTTCCCTCTACGAGCAGTACTTC.

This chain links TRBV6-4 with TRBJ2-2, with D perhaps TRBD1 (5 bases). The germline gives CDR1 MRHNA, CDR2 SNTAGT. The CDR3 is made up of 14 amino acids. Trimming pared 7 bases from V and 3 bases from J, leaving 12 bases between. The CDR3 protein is CASIPGQHTGELFF. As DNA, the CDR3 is TGTGCCAGCATCCCTGGACAACACACCGGGGAGCTGTTTTTT.

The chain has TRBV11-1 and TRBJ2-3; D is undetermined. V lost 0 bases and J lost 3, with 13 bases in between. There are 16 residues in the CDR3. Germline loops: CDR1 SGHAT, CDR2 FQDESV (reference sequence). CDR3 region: CASSLAHSRGTDTQYF. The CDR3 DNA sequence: TGTGCCAGCAGCTTAGCTCACAGCAGAGGTACAGATACGCAGTATTTT. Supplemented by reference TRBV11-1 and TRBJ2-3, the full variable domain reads EAEVAQSPRYKITEKSQAVAFWCDPISGHATLYWYRQILGQGPELLVQFQDESVVDDSQLPKDRFSAERLKGVDSTLKIQPAELGDSAMYLCASSLAHSRGTDTQYFGPGTRLTVL.

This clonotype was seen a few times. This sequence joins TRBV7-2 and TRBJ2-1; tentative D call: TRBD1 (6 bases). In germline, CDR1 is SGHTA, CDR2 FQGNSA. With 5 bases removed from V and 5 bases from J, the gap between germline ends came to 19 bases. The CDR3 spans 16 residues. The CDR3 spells CASSPRASSGDNEQFF. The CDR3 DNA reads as TGTGCCAGCAGCCCGAGGGCTAGTTCAGGGGACAATGAGCAGTTCTTC.

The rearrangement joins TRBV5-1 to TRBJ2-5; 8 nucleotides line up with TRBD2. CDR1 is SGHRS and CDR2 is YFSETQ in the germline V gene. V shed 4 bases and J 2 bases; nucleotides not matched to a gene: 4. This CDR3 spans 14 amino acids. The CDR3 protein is CASSKLADQETQYF. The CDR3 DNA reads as TGCGCCAGCAGCAAACTAGCGGATCAAGAGACCCAGTACTTC.

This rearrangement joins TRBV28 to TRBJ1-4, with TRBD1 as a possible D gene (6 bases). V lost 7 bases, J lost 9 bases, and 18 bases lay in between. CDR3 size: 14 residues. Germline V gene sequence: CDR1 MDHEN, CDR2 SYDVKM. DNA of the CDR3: TGTGCCAGCACCCAGACAGGCCTAATGAAAAAACTGTTTTTT. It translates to CASTQTGLMKKLFF.

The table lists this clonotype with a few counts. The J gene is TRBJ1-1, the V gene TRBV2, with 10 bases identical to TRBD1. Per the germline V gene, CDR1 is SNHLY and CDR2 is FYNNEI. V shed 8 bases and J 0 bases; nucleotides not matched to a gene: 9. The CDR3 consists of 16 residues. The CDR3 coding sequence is TGTGCCAGCCGGACAGGGGGAAGTGTTATGAACACTGAAGCTTTCTTT. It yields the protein CASRTGGSVMNTEAFF.

The CDR3: CASSLLEGQETQYF. CDR3 coding DNA: TGTGCCAGCAGCTTACTCGAGGGCCAAGAGACCCAGTACTTC. This chain links TRBV7-9 with TRBJ2-5, with D maybe TRBD2 (5 bases). Germline loops: CDR1 SEHNR, CDR2 FQNEAQ (reference sequence). The CDR3 covers 14 residues. Trimming took off 2 bases at V and 1 base at J, with 8 bases between the two ends. The whole variable domain, filled in from reference TRBV7-9 and TRBJ2-5, reads DTGVSQNPRHKITKRGQNVTFRCDPISEHNRLYWYRQTLGQGPEFLTYFQNEAQLEKSRLLSDRFSAERPKGSFSTLEIQRTEQGDSAMYLCASSLLEGQETQYFGPGTRLLVL.

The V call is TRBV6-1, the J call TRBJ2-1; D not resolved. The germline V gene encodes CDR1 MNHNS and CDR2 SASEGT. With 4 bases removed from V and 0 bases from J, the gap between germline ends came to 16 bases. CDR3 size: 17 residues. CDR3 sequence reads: CASSAMVSGYSYNEQFF. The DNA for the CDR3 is TGTGCCAGCAGTGCCATGGTATCCGGGTACTCCTACAATGAGCAGTTCTTC.

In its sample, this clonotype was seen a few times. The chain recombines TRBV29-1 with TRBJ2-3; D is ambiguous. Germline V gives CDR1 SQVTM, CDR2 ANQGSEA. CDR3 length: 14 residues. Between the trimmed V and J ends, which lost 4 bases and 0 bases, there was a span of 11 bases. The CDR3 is CSVATDTSTDTQYF. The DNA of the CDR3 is TGCAGCGTTGCCACAGATACTAGCACAGATACGCAGTATTTT.

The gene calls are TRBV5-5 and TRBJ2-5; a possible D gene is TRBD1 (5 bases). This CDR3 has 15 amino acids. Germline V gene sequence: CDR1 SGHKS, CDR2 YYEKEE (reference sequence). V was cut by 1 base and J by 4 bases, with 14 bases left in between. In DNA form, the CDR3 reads TGTGCCAGCAGCTTGTCCGTGGGCAGGGCAGAGACCCAGTACTTC. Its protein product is CASSLSVGRAETQYF.

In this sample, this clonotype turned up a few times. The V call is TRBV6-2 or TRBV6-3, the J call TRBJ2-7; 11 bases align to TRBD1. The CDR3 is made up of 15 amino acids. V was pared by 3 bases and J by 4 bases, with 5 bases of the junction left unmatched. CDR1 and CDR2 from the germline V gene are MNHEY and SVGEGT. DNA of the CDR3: TGTGCCAGCAGTTATGAGGACAGGGGGCTATACGAGCAGTACGTC. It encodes CASSYEDRGLYEQYV.

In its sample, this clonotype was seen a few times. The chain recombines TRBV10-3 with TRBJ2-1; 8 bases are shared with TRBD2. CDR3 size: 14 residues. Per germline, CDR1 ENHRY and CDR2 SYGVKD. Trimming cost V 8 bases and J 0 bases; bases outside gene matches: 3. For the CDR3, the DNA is TGTGCCATCTTAGCGGGGAGCTCCTACAATGAGCAGTTCTTC. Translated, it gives CAILAGSSYNEQFF.

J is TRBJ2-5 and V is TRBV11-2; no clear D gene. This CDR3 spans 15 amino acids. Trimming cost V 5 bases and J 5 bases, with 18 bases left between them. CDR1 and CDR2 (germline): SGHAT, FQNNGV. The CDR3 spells CASSLTQLELETQYF. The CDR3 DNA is TGTGCCAGCAGCCTAACCCAGTTGGAGTTGGAGACCCAGTACTTC. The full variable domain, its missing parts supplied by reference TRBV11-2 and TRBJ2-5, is EAGVAQSPRYKIIEKRQSVAFWCNPISGHATLYWYQQILGQGPKLLIQFQNNGVVDDSQLPKDRFSAERLKGVDSTLKIQPAKLEDSAVYLCASSLTQLELETQYFGPGTRLLVL.

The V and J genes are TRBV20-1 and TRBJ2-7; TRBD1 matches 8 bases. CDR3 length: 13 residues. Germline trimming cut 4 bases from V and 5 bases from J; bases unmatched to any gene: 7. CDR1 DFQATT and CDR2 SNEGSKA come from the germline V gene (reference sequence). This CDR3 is CSATQWTGNEQYF. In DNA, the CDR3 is TGCAGTGCTACCCAATGGACAGGGAACGAGCAGTACTTC.

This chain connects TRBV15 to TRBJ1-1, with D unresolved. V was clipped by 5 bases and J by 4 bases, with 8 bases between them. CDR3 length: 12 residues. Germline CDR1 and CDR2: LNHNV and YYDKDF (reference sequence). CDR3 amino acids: CATSPMGTEAFF. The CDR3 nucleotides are TGTGCCACCAGCCCCATGGGCACTGAAGCTTTCTTT.